This TCR beta chain was recovered during a study of vaccination effects on CD4 cells after COVID-19. CDR1 is LGHNA, CDR2 YSLEER, per germline. The V and J ends lost 5 bases and 4 bases respectively, with 8 bases between them. The CDR3 length is 12 residues. Sequencing was performed with immunoSEQ multiplex PCR; in TCRdb, only in-frame clones are kept and a portion is missing. This sample carries 50,000 to 65,000 clones, around 73% of them seen once, and the ten largest clones take about 1.2%. Study-wide results and limits: Marked contraction was observed in infection-induced and vaccine-induced clones late after vaccination.

Prior to sequencing, the ViraFEST assay stimulated PBMC with viral peptide pools, which expanded the antigen-specific CD4+ T cells. On day 10 of culture, CD4+ T cells were separated out. Each participant was administered two doses of either the BNT162b2 or the mRNA-1273 vaccine. The healthy vaccine recipients, who had no prior SARS-CoV-2 infection, showed negative nucleocapsid antibodies. Replacing half the medium with IL-2 medium was done on days 3 and 7. In the case of this clone: Its antigen remains unknown.

The sequence was collected from a human donor who received a COVID-19 vaccine. The V gene is TRBV4-3, the J gene TRBJ2-5; D possibly corresponds to TRBD1 (6 bases). The sequencing used CD4+ T cells from PBMCs cultured with HCoV-229E spike peptides, collected after COVID-19 vaccination. CDR3 sequence reads: CASSTGPETQYF. The CDR3 DNA is TGCGCCAGCAGCACAGGGCCAGAGACCCAGTACTTC.